One sample yielded the 23 T cell receptor beta chains listed below, sequenced in a study of CD8 T cells in Susac syndrome. RNA amounts of roughly 0.5 to 1 ug underwent reverse transcription with random hexamers. MiXCR was run by TCRdb on the immunoSEQ multiplex PCR reads, yielding one entry per CDR3 protein. The sample lists 150,000 to 200,000 distinct CDR3 sequences, about 95% occurring once. The sequencing input was CD4+ T cells from PBMCs. The origin of the receptors is a human donor in good health.

The chain employs TRBV15 and TRBJ2-1; D possibly corresponds to TRBD2 (6 bases). The CDR3 is 16 amino acids. Germline values: CDR1 LNHNV, CDR2 YYDKDF (reference sequence). Trimming left V 1 base short and J 7 bases short, with 17 bases between. The CDR3 loop is CATSRVPRGARNEQFF. In DNA form, the CDR3 reads TGTGCCACCAGCAGAGTACCGCGCGGGGCGCGGAATGAGCAGTTCTTC.

The rearrangement joins TRBV4-3 to TRBJ2-5, with TRBD2 as a possible D gene (5 bases). The CDR3 loop spans 15 amino acids. V was trimmed by 0 bases and J by 2 bases, leaving 10 bases between them. Per germline, CDR1 LGHNA and CDR2 YSLEER. CDR3 in DNA: TGCGCCAGCAGCCAAGAAGGACTGAAGCAAGAGACCCAGTACTTC. This encodes CASSQEGLKQETQYF.

The chain links TRBV5-1 to TRBJ2-1; 7 positions agree with TRBD2. Germline V CDR1 and CDR2: SGHRS, YFSETQ. The CDR3 sequence is 12 residues long. V trimming: 5 bases; J trimming: 6 bases; junction bases outside the gene matches: 2. The CDR3 protein is CASRGGTNEQFF. In nucleotides, the CDR3 is TGCGCCAGCAGGGGAGGGACCAATGAGCAGTTCTTC.

The chain recombines TRBV7-8 with TRBJ2-7; D is uncertain. V lost 0 bases to trimming and J lost 3 bases, with 12 bases between them. The CDR3 sequence is 15 residues long. The germline CDR1 and CDR2 sequences are SGHVS and FQNEAQ. In DNA, the CDR3 is TGTGCCAGCAGCTTAGCAGTGAGTCACGACTACGAGCAGTACTTC. It specifies CASSLAVSHDYEQYF. The full variable domain, with the rest looked up from reference TRBV7-8 and TRBJ2-7, is GAGVSQSPRYKVAKRGQDVALRCDPISGHVSLFWYQQALGQGPEFLTYFQNEAQLDKSGLPSDRFFAERPEGSVSTLKIQRTQQEDSAVYLCASSLAVSHDYEQYFGPGTRLTVT.

This clonotype appeared once. This chain uses TRBV20-1 with TRBJ2-7; 9 bases map to TRBD2. Germline CDR1 reads DFQATT; CDR2 reads SNEGSKA (reference sequence). CDR3 size: 12 residues. The ends lost 6 bases at V and 5 bases at J; junction bases unmatched: 5. The chain's CDR3 is CSAAGGGNEQYF. The CDR3 bases are TGCAGTGCAGCGGGAGGAGGGAACGAGCAGTACTTC.

This chain joins TRBV18 and TRBJ2-7; TRBD2 agrees at 12 bases. Per the germline V gene, CDR1 is KGHSH and CDR2 is LQKENI. Trimming took 6 bases from V and 6 from J; bases not matched to a gene: 12. CDR3 length equals 16 residues. The CDR3 sequence is CASSPQRLAGVVEQYF. The CDR3, as DNA: TGTGCCAGCTCGCCCCAGAGACTAGCGGGAGTAGTCGAGCAGTACTTC.

The chain is built from TRBV4-3 and TRBJ2-2; 15 bases agree with TRBD2. The CDR3 is 17 amino acids. After removal of 4 bases from V and 7 bases from J, the junction contained 7 bases not matched to a gene. Per germline, CDR1 LGHNA and CDR2 YSLEER. The CDR3 spells CASSPGLAGGQGGELFF. In DNA form, the CDR3 reads TGCGCCAGCAGCCCAGGACTAGCGGGAGGGCAAGGCGGGGAGCTGTTTTTT.

This clonotype was observed once. The CDR3 is CASSGQGFTDTQYF. The CDR3 region has the DNA TGTGCCAGCAGTGGACAGGGTTTCACAGATACGCAGTATTTT. This rearrangement joins TRBV6-2 or TRBV6-3 to TRBJ2-3, with TRBD1 identical over 8 bases. Germline V CDR1 and CDR2: MNHEY, SVGEGT. J lost 2 bases, V lost 5 bases, and 3 bases had no gene match. This CDR3 is 14 amino acids long.

This clonotype is a singleton in its sample. The chain employs TRBV12-3 or TRBV12-4 and TRBJ2-7; D is possibly TRBD1 (5 bases). Trimming stripped 4 bases from V and 2 bases from J, with 12 bases between. The CDR3 length is 14 residues. CDR3 bases: TGTGCCAGCAGTTCGGACAACAATGCCTACGAGCAGTACTTC. Amino acids: CASSSDNNAYEQYF.

The rearrangement joins TRBV12-3 or TRBV12-4 to TRBJ2-7; 8 bases fit TRBD2. The CDR3 length is 14 residues. V lost 5 bases, J lost 6 bases, and 9 bases stayed unmatched. In DNA, the CDR3 is TGTGCCAGCAGTCCCCGGGTAGCGGGGACCGAGCAGTACTTC. Its protein is CASSPRVAGTEQYF.

J is TRBJ2-3 and V is TRBV9, with D possibly matching TRBD2 (6 bases). The germline V and J ends were trimmed by 0 bases and 5 bases, with 13 bases remaining between them. CDR3 length: 15 residues. From germline, CDR1 is SGDLS and CDR2 YYNGEE. The CDR3 loop reads CASSVGGTRGDTQYF. CDR3 coding DNA: TGTGCCAGCAGCGTAGGCGGGACCCGCGGAGATACGCAGTATTTT. The full variable domain, its missing parts supplied by reference TRBV9 and TRBJ2-3, is DSGVTQTPKHLITATGQRVTLRCSPRSGDLSVYWYQQSLDQGLQFLIQYYNGEERAKGNILERFSAQQFPDLHSELNLSSLELGDSALYFCASSVGGTRGDTQYFGPGTRLTVL.

This rearrangement joins TRBV20-1 to TRBJ2-2; D might be TRBD2 (6 bases). With 6 bases removed from V and 4 bases from J, the gap between germline ends came to 15 bases. The germline gives CDR1 DFQATT, CDR2 SNEGSKA (reference sequence). CDR3 length: 14 amino acids. CDR3 bases: TGCAGTGCCGGAGGAGGGTCCGGCACCGGGGAGCTGTTTTTT. It encodes CSAGGGSGTGELFF.

The gene calls are TRBV20-1 and TRBJ2-5; D not certain. The germline V gene has CDR1 DFQATT and CDR2 SNEGSKA (reference sequence). This CDR3 has 12 amino acids. The ends were cut back, 5 bases at V and 5 bases at J, with 12 bases in the middle. The CDR3: CSAWTGGETQYF. For the CDR3, the DNA is TGCAGTGCTTGGACCGGTGGGGAGACCCAGTACTTC.

This chain connects TRBV7-9 to TRBJ1-5; D possibly corresponds to TRBD1 (6 bases). V lost 6 bases and J lost 3, with 12 bases in between. This CDR3 is built from 14 residues. CDR1 SEHNR and CDR2 FQNEAQ come from the germline V gene (reference sequence). The CDR3 DNA sequence: TGTGCCAGCAGACCCAGGGGACCCAATCAGCCCCAGCATTTT. This translates into CASRPRGPNQPQHF.

The chain joins TRBV5-8 to TRBJ1-2; TRBD1 matches 10 bases. J lost 3 bases, V lost 4 bases, and 3 bases had no gene match. The CDR3 consists of 14 residues. CDR1 SGHTS and CDR2 YDEGEE come from the germline V gene. CDR3 sequence: CASSRDRGDYGYTF. In DNA, the CDR3 is TGTGCCAGCAGCAGGGACAGGGGTGACTATGGCTACACCTTC.

The chain has TRBV20-1 and TRBJ2-5; D gene ambiguous. V was cut by 5 bases and J by 1 base, with 8 bases left in between. The CDR3 totals 12 residues. Germline assignment: CDR1 DFQATT and CDR2 SNEGSKA (reference sequence). CDR3 sequence: CSAPRIQETQYF. Here the CDR3 DNA reads TGCAGTGCTCCCAGGATCCAAGAGACCCAGTACTTC.

This clonotype was detected only once. V is TRBV7-9 and J is TRBJ2-7, with TRBD1 identical over 7 bases. The length of the CDR3 is 13 residues. The V and J ends lost 6 bases and 3 bases, in that order; junction bases with no gene match: 5. The germline CDR1 and CDR2 sequences are SEHNR and FQNEAQ (reference sequence). CDR3 amino acids: CASRARQGYEQYF. CDR3 DNA sequence: TGTGCCAGCAGGGCTAGACAGGGCTACGAGCAGTACTTC.

V usage is TRBV28 and J usage is TRBJ2-1; perhaps TRBD2 as D (6 bases). V lost 10 bases to trimming and J lost 7 bases, with 20 bases between them. The germline V gene has CDR1 MDHEN and CDR2 SYDVKM. The CDR3 has 14 amino acids. The CDR3 loop reads CATRGASDRNEQFF. The CDR3 nucleotides read TGTGCCACCCGTGGTGCTAGCGATCGGAATGAGCAGTTCTTC.

This clonotype was counted a single time. CDR3 amino acids: CASSFRASGTDTQYF. The CDR3 coding sequence is TGTGCCAGCAGTTTCAGGGCTAGCGGGACAGATACGCAGTATTTT. The gene calls are TRBV28 and TRBJ2-3; 8 bases align to TRBD2. Looked up from germline, CDR1 is MDHEN and CDR2 is SYDVKM. This CDR3 spans 15 amino acids. V gave up 3 bases and J gave up 3 bases; unmatched junction bases: 5.

The chain links TRBV27 to TRBJ2-2; no firm D call. The V gene's germline CDR1 is MNHEY and CDR2 SMNVEV (reference sequence). V was pared by 6 bases and J by 2 bases, with 10 bases between. There are 14 residues in the CDR3. This chain's CDR3 is CASRPLGNTGELFF. The CDR3 DNA reads as TGTGCCAGCAGACCCCTAGGAAACACCGGGGAGCTGTTTTTT.

The gene calls are TRBV20-1 and TRBJ2-1; 13 nucleotides match TRBD2. There are 16 residues in the CDR3. In germline, CDR1 is DFQATT, CDR2 SNEGSKA (reference sequence). V gave up 3 bases and J gave up 7 bases; unmatched junction bases: 9. The CDR3 nucleotides are TGCAGTGCTAGGACTAGCGGGAGGAGGGTCGTTAATGAGCAGTTCTTC. This translates into CSARTSGRRVVNEQFF.

The gene calls are TRBV27 and TRBJ1-1, with TRBD1 matching 9 bases. Germline values: CDR1 MNHEY, CDR2 SMNVEV (reference sequence). V lost 5 bases to trimming and J lost 4 bases; unmatched junction nucleotides: 14. The CDR3 is 17 amino acids. CDR3 protein: CASSPNRGPPSGTEAFF. The CDR3 DNA reads TGTGCCAGCAGTCCGAACAGGGGGCCTCCCTCCGGCACTGAAGCTTTCTTT.

The J gene is TRBJ1-2, the V gene TRBV4-3; tentative D call: TRBD1 (5 bases). The germline V and J ends were trimmed by 4 bases and 8 bases, with 20 bases remaining between them. The germline V gene has CDR1 LGHNA and CDR2 YSLEER. The CDR3 loop spans 15 amino acids. This chain's CDR3 is CASSPMKGAAEGYTF. DNA for the CDR3: TGCGCCAGCAGCCCTATGAAAGGGGCGGCAGAAGGCTACACCTTC.